This record looks at one T cell receptor (beta chain) sequence and its context. CDR1 and CDR2 (germline): SEHNR, FQNEAQ (reference sequence). This CDR3 spans 14 amino acids. V was pared by 5 bases and J by 2 bases, with 11 bases between. Time point denoted: newly diagnosed GD, antithyroid drugs for less than 3 months. Construction of the TCR library relied on RNA isolated from PBMCs. CDR3-region Arm-PCR and iRepertoire HTBI primers produced the TCR beta libraries. TCRdb re-called the multiplex PCR reads with MiXCR, one entry per CDR3 protein. The data show around 250,000 distinct CDR3 sequences, around 21% seen once. This specimen comes from a study of regulatory T cells in long-lasting Graves disease.

The chain employs TRBV7-9 and TRBJ2-3; no clear D gene. The TCR originated in a female donor with Graves disease. The sequenced sample was peripheral blood mononuclear cells (PBMCs), obtained at new diagnosis, from a patient treated with antithyroid drugs. This CDR3 reads CASSLTLPTDTQYF. For the CDR3, the DNA is TGTGCCAGCAGCCTTACACTACCCACAGATACGCAGTATTTT.